The 25 T cell receptor beta chains below come from one sample, sequenced in a study of neurological immune-mediated disorders. One entry per CDR3 protein results from TCRdb running MiXCR on the 5' RACE reads. This sample carries about 29,000 distinct CDR3 sequences, 9.5% to 15% of them seen once, and the ten largest clones take 7.8%. The specimen sequenced was PBMCs. These TCRs come from a man aged 55 to 70 in good health.

This clonotype was detected ten times or more. J is TRBJ1-4 and V is TRBV5-1; tentatively, D is TRBD1 (5 bases). Trimming left V 4 bases short and J 8 bases short, with 21 bases between. The CDR3 is 16 residues long. Looked up from germline, CDR1 is SGHRS and CDR2 is YFSETQ. The CDR3 nucleotides read TGCGCCAGCAGCCCCCACAGAGGTCAGGGAAGCGAAAAACTGTTTTTT. It translates to CASSPHRGQGSEKLFF.

This clonotype appeared many times. The genes are TRBV7-9 and TRBJ2-2; D might be TRBD2 (5 bases). This CDR3 region has 14 residues. Germline CDR1 reads SEHNR; CDR2 reads FQNEAQ (reference sequence). V lost 5 bases and J 0 bases, leaving 7 bases between the germline ends. The CDR3 nucleotides read TGTGCCAGCAGCCAGGACTCGAACACCGGGGAGCTGTTTTTT. It yields the protein CASSQDSNTGELFF.

This clonotype came up many times. The chain is built from TRBV6-5 and TRBJ2-3; 7 bases agree with TRBD2. The V segment lost 2 bases and the J segment 6 bases; nucleotides outside the gene matches: 5. This CDR3 comprises 14 residues. Looked up from germline, CDR1 is MNHEY and CDR2 is SVGAGI. Written as DNA, the CDR3 is TGTGCCAGCAGTTACCGCGGGAGTGACGATACGCAGTATTTT. Its protein product is CASSYRGSDDTQYF.

The rearrangement joins TRBV9 to TRBJ2-7; 7 positions match TRBD1. V gave up 2 bases and J gave up 0 bases; unmatched junction bases: 5. The CDR3 sequence is 15 residues long. The germline CDR1 and CDR2 sequences are SGDLS and YYNGEE. The CDR3 sequence: CASSVTGTASYEQYF. CDR3 nucleotides: TGTGCCAGCAGCGTCACCGGGACAGCCTCCTACGAGCAGTACTTC. Combining the CDR3 with reference TRBV9 and TRBJ2-7 gives the whole variable domain DSGVTQTPKHLITATGQRVTLRCSPRSGDLSVYWYQQSLDQGLQFLIQYYNGEERAKGNILERFSAQQFPDLHSELNLSSLELGDSALYFCASSVTGTASYEQYFGPGTRLTVT.

This clonotype has a count of ten or more. The chain has TRBV12-3 or TRBV12-4 and TRBJ2-7; either TRBD1 or TRBD2 may supply D (6 bases each). Trimming pared 0 bases from V and 4 bases from J, leaving 7 bases between. The CDR3 is 13 residues long. The DNA for the CDR3 is TGTGCCAGCAGTTTAGCAGGGGGGTACGAGCAGTACTTC. Protein sequence: CASSLAGGYEQYF.

In its sample, this clonotype was seen many times. The chain uses TRBV7-2 and TRBJ1-5; D is unresolved. Germline CDR1 and CDR2: SGHTA and FQGNSA. Deletions cut 1 base from V and 11 bases from J, with 12 bases between. This CDR3 comprises 13 residues. The chain's CDR3 is CASSLVAGRAQHF. In DNA form, the CDR3 reads TGTGCCAGCAGCTTAGTTGCGGGAAGGGCCCAGCATTTT.

This clonotype was observed many times. The genes are TRBV20-1 and TRBJ1-1, with D uncertain. Trimming stripped 0 bases from V and 8 bases from J, with 7 bases between. CDR1 is DFQATT and CDR2 is SNEGSKA in the germline V gene (reference sequence). CDR3 size: 11 residues. In nucleotides, the CDR3 is TGCAGTGCTAGAGATCTGAACGAAGCTTTCTTT. Its translation is CSARDLNEAFF.

The rearrangement joins TRBV20-1 to TRBJ2-3; a weak D match, TRBD1 (5 bases). The CDR3 totals 15 residues. V lost 6 bases and J 2 bases, leaving 18 bases between the germline ends. Germline values: CDR1 DFQATT, CDR2 SNEGSKA (reference sequence). CDR3 nucleotide sequence: TGCAGTGCCACAAAGGGGAATATGAACACAGATACGCAGTATTTT. It yields the protein CSATKGNMNTDTQYF.

This clonotype was recorded at least ten times. CDR3 DNA sequence: TGCAGTGGAAAACTAGCAGGTTACGAGCAGTACTTC. Translation: CSGKLAGYEQYF. The rearrangement joins TRBV20-1 to TRBJ2-7, with D maybe TRBD2 (6 bases). Trimming stripped 7 bases from V and 4 bases from J, with 14 bases between. The CDR3 spans 12 residues. CDR1 and CDR2 from the germline V gene are DFQATT and SNEGSKA (reference sequence).

This clonotype was found many times. The rearrangement joins TRBV27 to TRBJ2-1; D gene unclear. The CDR3 is 11 amino acids. CDR1 and CDR2 from the germline V gene are MNHEY and SMNVEV (reference sequence). V lost 7 bases and J lost 3, with 4 bases in between. Here the CDR3 DNA reads TGTGCCAGCAAGGGCTACAATGAGCAGTTCTTC. Protein: CASKGYNEQFF.

By its share, this clonotype is medium-sized. CDR3 loop: CGGLSLGEQYF. CDR3 coding DNA: TGCGGTGGACTCTCGCTTGGGGAGCAGTACTTC. This chain connects TRBV20-1 to TRBJ2-7; the D gene is possibly TRBD2 (5 bases). The CDR3 extends over 11 amino acids. Germline V CDR1 and CDR2: DFQATT, SNEGSKA (reference sequence).

Concerning this clonotype: No conserved phenylalanine or tryptophan ends this CDR3, so it is likely a read error. J is TRBJ1-1 and V is TRBV10-3; TRBD1 matches 8 bases. The CDR3 is made up of 15 amino acids. Trimming took 3 bases from V and 7 from J; bases not matched to a gene: 10. CDR1 is ENHRY and CDR2 is SYGVKD in the germline V gene. CDR3 sequence: CAISDSWQGAFEAFS. The CDR3 coding sequence is TGTGCCATCAGTGATTCTTGGCAGGGGGCTTTTGAAGCTTTCTCT.

This clonotype was picked up many times. The chain combines TRBV20-1 with TRBJ2-7; no definite D call. The CDR3 has 11 residues. Deletions cut 4 bases from V and 6 bases from J, with 10 bases between. CDR1 DFQATT and CDR2 SNEGSKA come from the germline V gene (reference sequence). The CDR3 is CSAIKVGEQYF. The CDR3 coding sequence is TGCAGTGCTATAAAGGTGGGCGAGCAGTACTTC.

In DNA form, the CDR3 reads TGTGCCAGCTCACCTACAGGGGCCGCAATGAACACTGAAGCTTTCTTT. Encoded protein: CASSPTGAAMNTEAFF. This rearrangement joins TRBV18 to TRBJ1-1, with 7 nucleotides matching TRBD1. This CDR3 contains 16 residues. Germline assignment: CDR1 KGHSH and CDR2 LQKENI. Unmatched junction bases numbered 7, after V lost 3 bases and J lost 0 bases.

The V call is TRBV12-3 or TRBV12-4, the J call TRBJ2-6, with 7 nucleotides matching TRBD1. V was clipped by 5 bases and J by 0 bases; unmatched bases: 13. The CDR3 runs 19 residues. The CDR3 DNA follows: TGTGCCAGCAGTCCTCACAGGGGCGGCGGAGTCTCTGGGGCCAACGTCCTGACTTTC. As protein: CASSPHRGGGVSGANVLTF.

This clonotype was seen at least ten times. The CDR3 protein is CASSLIGTNTGELFF. The DNA for the CDR3 is TGCGCCAGCAGCTTGATCGGGACGAACACCGGGGAGCTGTTTTTT. This chain links TRBV5-1 with TRBJ2-2; weak D call: TRBD2 (5 bases). V was pared by 1 base and J by 0 bases, with 7 bases between. CDR1 is SGHRS and CDR2 is YFSETQ in the germline V gene. There are 15 residues in the CDR3.

At least ten counts were recorded for this clonotype. V gene TRBV6-5 combines with J gene TRBJ2-5, with TRBD2 matching 8 bases. CDR3 length: 16 residues. In germline, CDR1 is MNHEY, CDR2 SVGAGI. J lost 2 bases, V lost 5 bases, and 10 bases had no gene match. This CDR3 reads CASSRLSGGPQETQYF. The CDR3 DNA is TGTGCCAGCAGTAGGTTAAGCGGGGGCCCACAAGAGACCCAGTACTTC.

In this sample, this clonotype is medium-sized. This chain links TRBV7-2 with TRBJ1-6, with D possibly being TRBD1 (5 bases). The ends were cut back, 6 bases at V and 10 bases at J, with 13 bases in the middle. The CDR3 extends over 13 amino acids. Germline CDR1 reads SGHTA; CDR2 reads FQGNSA. The CDR3 loop reads CASRQGFGSPLHF. In nucleotides, the CDR3 is TGTGCCAGCAGGCAGGGTTTCGGGTCACCCCTCCACTTT.

At least ten counts were recorded for this clonotype. This sequence joins TRBV9 and TRBJ2-2; 8 bases are shared with TRBD2. CDR1 SGDLS and CDR2 YYNGEE come from the germline V gene. The CDR3 runs 19 residues. J gave up 4 bases and V 4 bases, and 18 bases lay outside the gene matches. The CDR3 DNA reads TGTGCCAGCAGCCAAGGAGCGGTTAAGGCGGGAGGAACCACCGGGGAGCTGTTTTTT. Translated: CASSQGAVKAGGTTGELFF.

V is TRBV10-2 and J is TRBJ2-5; TRBD1 matches 11 bases. The CDR3 totals 16 residues. Germline V gene data show CDR1 as WSHSY and CDR2 as SAAADI. Unmatched junction bases numbered 10, after V lost 7 bases and J lost 3 bases. DNA of the CDR3: TGCGCCAGCACGGACAGGGGGCGCGGTTCAGAAGAGACCCAGTACTTC. Encoded protein: CASTDRGRGSEETQYF.

In this sample, this clonotype turned up many times. The rearrangement joins TRBV29-1 to TRBJ1-2; no clear D. Trimming took off 6 bases at V and 4 bases at J, with 3 bases between the two ends. The CDR3 extends over 9 amino acids. The germline CDR1 and CDR2 sequences are SQVTM and ANQGSEA. CDR3 in DNA: TGCAGCGTAGGCTATGGCTACACCTTC. Translation: CSVGYGYTF.

This clonotype is labeled medium-sized (0.01 to 0.1%). This sequence joins TRBV7-2 and TRBJ2-5, with a weak D call TRBD2 (5 bases). Per the germline V gene, CDR1 is SGHTA and CDR2 is FQGNSA. V lost 3 bases to trimming and J lost 0 bases, with 11 bases between them. The CDR3 is made up of 15 amino acids. DNA of the CDR3: TGTGCCAGCAGCTTTTCTGGACTTCACCAAGAGACCCAGTACTTC. Amino acid sequence: CASSFSGLHQETQYF.

This clonotype was detected many times. This chain uses TRBV15 with TRBJ2-7; 8 nucleotides match TRBD1. This CDR3 comprises 15 residues. CDR1 and CDR2 from the germline V gene are LNHNV and YYDKDF (reference sequence). V shed 0 bases and J 3 bases; nucleotides not matched to a gene: 4. CDR3 region: CATSRDRDRLYEQYF. The CDR3 DNA reads as TGTGCCACCAGCAGAGACAGGGACAGGCTCTACGAGCAGTACTTC.

The table lists this clonotype with many counts. The V call is TRBV7-9, the J call TRBJ2-3, with 12 bases fitting TRBD2. Trimming took 7 bases from V and 3 from J; bases not matched to a gene: 20. This CDR3 is 20 amino acids long. CDR1 SEHNR and CDR2 FQNEAQ come from the germline V gene (reference sequence). The CDR3 region is CASTSGGLAGGRRETDTQYF. The CDR3, as DNA: TGTGCCAGCACCTCCGGTGGGCTAGCGGGGGGGCGACGGGAGACAGATACGCAGTATTTT. The full variable domain, in which reference TRBV7-9 and TRBJ2-3 provide the parts outside the CDR3, is DTGVSQNPRHKITKRGQNVTFRCDPISEHNRLYWYRQTLGQGPEFLTYFQNEAQLEKSRLLSDRFSAERPKGSFSTLEIQRTEQGDSAMYLCASTSGGLAGGRRETDTQYFGPGTRLTVL.

This clonotype was seen many times. The chain uses TRBV5-5 and TRBJ2-2; D is possibly TRBD2 (6 bases). The CDR3 is made up of 15 amino acids. The ends were cut back, 4 bases at V and 2 bases at J, with 12 bases in the middle. Germline lookup yields CDR1 SGHKS and CDR2 YYEKEE (reference sequence). The CDR3 DNA reads as TGTGCCAGCAGCCTCGGCGGGGTCAACACCGGGGAGCTGTTTTTT. Protein: CASSLGGVNTGELFF. The whole variable domain, filled in from reference TRBV5-5 and TRBJ2-2, reads DAGVTQSPTHLIKTRGQQVTLRCSPISGHKSVSWYQQVLGQGPQFIFQYYEKEERGRGNFPDRFSARQFPNYSSELNVNALLLGDSALYLCASSLGGVNTGELFFGEGSRLTVL.